This T cell receptor (beta chain) was sequenced during a study of T cells in Graves' hyperthyroidism and ophthalmopathy. General study points: Blood held most thyroid clonotypes expanded above 0.001 frequency.

Stable hyperthyroidism: no ophthalmopathy progression over 18 months of follow-up. Details on this clonotype: The antigen is undetermined.

TCR beta CDR3 regions were amplified from RNA transcripts. A first-round RT-PCR of the TCR CDR3 used the HTBI primer set. TCRdb re-analysed the multiplex PCR reads in MiXCR, keeping a single row per CDR3 protein. This sample has approximately 48,000 distinct CDR3 sequences, with 49% found just once. The CDR3 totals 14 residues. V lost 4 bases and J lost 1; bases outside the gene matches: 2. Germline-derived CDR1 and CDR2 are SEHNR and FQNEAQ (reference sequence). The chain joins TRBV7-9 to TRBJ2-3, with 7 nucleotides matching TRBD1. The sample comprised peripheral blood or thyroid tissue (not recorded which). This clonotype originated in a woman aged 50 to 60 with Graves' hyperthyroidism. CDR3 sequence reads: CASSYGQGTDTQYF. The DNA for the CDR3 is TGTGCCAGCAGCTACGGACAGGGCACAGATACGCAGTATTTT. The complete variable domain, with remaining parts taken from reference TRBV7-9 and TRBJ2-3, reads DTGVSQNPRHKITKRGQNVTFRCDPISEHNRLYWYRQTLGQGPEFLTYFQNEAQLEKSRLLSDRFSAERPKGSFSTLEIQRTEQGDSAMYLCASSYGQGTDTQYFGPGTRLTVL.